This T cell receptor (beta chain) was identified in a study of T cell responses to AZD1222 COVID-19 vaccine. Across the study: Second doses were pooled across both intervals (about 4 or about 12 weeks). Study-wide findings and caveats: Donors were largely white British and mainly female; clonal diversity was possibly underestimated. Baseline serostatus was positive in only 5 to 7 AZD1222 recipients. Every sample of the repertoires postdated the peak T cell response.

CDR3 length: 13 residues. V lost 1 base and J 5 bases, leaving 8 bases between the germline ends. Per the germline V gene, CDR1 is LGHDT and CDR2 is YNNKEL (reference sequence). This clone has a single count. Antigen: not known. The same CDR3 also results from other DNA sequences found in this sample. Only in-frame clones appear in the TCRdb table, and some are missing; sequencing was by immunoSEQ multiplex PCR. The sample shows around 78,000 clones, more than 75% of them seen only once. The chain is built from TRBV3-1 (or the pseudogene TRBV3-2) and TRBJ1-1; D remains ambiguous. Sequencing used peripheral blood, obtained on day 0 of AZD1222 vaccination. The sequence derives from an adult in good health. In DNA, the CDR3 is TGTGCCAGCAGCCAAGGAGGGAGTACTGAAGCTTTCTTT. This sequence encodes CASSQGGSTEAFF.